Only one count was recorded for the clone carrying this T cell receptor (beta chain). This sample is drawn from a study of T cell responses to AZD1222 COVID-19 vaccine. J was trimmed by 8 bases and V by 4 bases; bases with no gene match: 10. Germline CDR1 is SGHDT and CDR2 is YYEEEE. The CDR3 loop spans 14 amino acids. Sequencing used immunoSEQ multiplex PCR; TCRdb keeps in-frame clones, though not all of them. The repertoire consists of some 120,000 clones, with about 90% occurring once and the leading ten covering roughly 1.4%. The chain has TRBV5-6 and TRBJ1-2; 8 bases agree with TRBD1. This receptor was taken from an adult in good health. This specimen was peripheral blood, taken on day 0 of AZD1222 vaccination. CDR3 amino acids: CASSATYRGEGYTF. CDR3 coding DNA: TGTGCCAGCAGCGCCACCTACAGGGGGGAGGGCTACACCTTC.